Reported below is one T cell receptor beta chain. CDR3 size: 14 residues. Germline values: CDR1 MNHNS, CDR2 SASEGT. V was clipped by 3 bases and J by 7 bases; unmatched bases: 5. These data come from a study of T cell changes during pregnancy in multiple sclerosis. Only in-frame clones appear in the TCRdb table, and some are missing; sequencing was by immunoSEQ multiplex PCR. The table includes approximately 70,000 clones, over 80% detected once. The source was CD4+ T cells from peripheral blood mononuclear cells, collected before pregnancy. This rearrangement joins TRBV6-1 to TRBJ1-4, with TRBD1 matching 7 bases. The receptor's source is a female donor with multiple sclerosis, enrolled in a pregnancy study. The CDR3 loop is CASSDGTVIEKLFF. The CDR3 DNA follows: TGTGCCAGCAGTGACGGGACAGTAATTGAAAAACTGTTTTTT.